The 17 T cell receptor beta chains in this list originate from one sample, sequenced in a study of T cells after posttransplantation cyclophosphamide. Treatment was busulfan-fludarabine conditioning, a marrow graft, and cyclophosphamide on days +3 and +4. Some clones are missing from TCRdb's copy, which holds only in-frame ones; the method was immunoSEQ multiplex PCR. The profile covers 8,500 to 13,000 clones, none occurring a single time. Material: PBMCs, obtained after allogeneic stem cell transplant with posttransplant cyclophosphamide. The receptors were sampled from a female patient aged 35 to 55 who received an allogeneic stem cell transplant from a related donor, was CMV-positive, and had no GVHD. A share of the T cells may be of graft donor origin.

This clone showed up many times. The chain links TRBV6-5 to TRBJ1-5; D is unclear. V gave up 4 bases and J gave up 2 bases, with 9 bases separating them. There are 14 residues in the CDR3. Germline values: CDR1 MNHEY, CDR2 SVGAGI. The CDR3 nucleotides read TGTGCCAGCAGTTTATCGTATGGCAATCAGCCCCAGCATTTT. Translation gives CASSLSYGNQPQHF.

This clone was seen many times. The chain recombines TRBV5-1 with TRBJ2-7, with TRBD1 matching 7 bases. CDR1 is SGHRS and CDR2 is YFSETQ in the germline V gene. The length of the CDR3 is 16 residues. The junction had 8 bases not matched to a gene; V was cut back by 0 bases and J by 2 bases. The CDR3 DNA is TGCGCCAGCAGCTTGGGTGCGACAGGGATCCCCTACGAGCAGTACTTC. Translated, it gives CASSLGATGIPYEQYF.

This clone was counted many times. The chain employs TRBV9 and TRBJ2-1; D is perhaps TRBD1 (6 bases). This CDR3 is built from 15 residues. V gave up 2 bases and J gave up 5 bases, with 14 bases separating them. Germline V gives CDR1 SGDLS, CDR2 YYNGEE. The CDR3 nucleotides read TGTGCCAGCAGCGTTAGGGGGTCCCCGGACAATGAGCAGTTCTTC. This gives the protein CASSVRGSPDNEQFF.

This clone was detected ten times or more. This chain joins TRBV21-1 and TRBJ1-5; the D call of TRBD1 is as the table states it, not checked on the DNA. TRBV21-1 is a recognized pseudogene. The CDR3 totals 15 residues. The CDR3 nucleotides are TGTGCCAGCAGCAAAGAAGGAACAGCAAATCAGCCCCAGCATTTT. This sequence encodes CASSKEGTANQPQHF.

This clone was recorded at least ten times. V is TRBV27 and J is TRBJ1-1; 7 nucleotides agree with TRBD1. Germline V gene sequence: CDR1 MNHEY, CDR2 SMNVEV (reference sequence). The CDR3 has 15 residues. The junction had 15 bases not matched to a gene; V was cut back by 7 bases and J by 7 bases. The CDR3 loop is CASTGYRGKEVEAFF. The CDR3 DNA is TGTGCCAGCACTGGTTACAGGGGAAAAGAGGTTGAAGCTTTCTTT.

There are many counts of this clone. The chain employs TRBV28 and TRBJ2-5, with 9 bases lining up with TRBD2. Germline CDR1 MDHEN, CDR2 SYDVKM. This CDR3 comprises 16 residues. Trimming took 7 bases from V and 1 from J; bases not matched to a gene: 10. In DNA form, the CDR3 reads TGTGCCAGCACCCTATGGGGGCGGGAGGGCCAAGAGACCCAGTACTTC. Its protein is CASTLWGREGQETQYF.

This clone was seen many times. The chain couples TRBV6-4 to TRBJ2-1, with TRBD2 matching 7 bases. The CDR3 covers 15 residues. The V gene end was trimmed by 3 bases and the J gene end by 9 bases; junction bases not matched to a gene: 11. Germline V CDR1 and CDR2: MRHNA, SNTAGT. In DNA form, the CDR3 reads TGTGCCAGCAGTGAGCAGCGGGGAGCCTACCCTGAGCAGTTCTTC. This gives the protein CASSEQRGAYPEQFF.

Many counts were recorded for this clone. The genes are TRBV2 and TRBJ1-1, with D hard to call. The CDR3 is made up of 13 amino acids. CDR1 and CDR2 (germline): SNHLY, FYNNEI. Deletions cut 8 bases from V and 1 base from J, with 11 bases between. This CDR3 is CASPSAENTEAFF. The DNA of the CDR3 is TGTGCCAGCCCCTCGGCGGAGAACACTGAAGCTTTCTTT. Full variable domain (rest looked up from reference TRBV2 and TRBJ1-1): EPEVTQTPSHQVTQMGQEVILRCVPISNHLYFYWYRQILGQKVEFLVSFYNNEISEKSEIFDDQFSVERPDGSNFTLKIRSTKLEDSAMYFCASPSAENTEAFFGQGTRLTVV.

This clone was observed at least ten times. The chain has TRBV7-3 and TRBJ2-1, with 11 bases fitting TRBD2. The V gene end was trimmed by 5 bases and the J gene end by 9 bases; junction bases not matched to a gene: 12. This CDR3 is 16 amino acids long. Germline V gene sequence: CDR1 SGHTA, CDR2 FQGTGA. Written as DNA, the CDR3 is TGTGCCAGCAGCCAGGGACTAGCGGCTTTACCGGGTGAGCAGTTCTTC. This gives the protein CASSQGLAALPGEQFF.

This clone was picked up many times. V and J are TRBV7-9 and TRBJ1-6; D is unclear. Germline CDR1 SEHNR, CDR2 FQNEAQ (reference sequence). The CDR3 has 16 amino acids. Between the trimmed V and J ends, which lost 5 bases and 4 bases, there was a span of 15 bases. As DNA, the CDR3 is TGTGCCAGCAGCCCCCAAGTAGGCAGGTATAATTCACCCCTCCACTTT. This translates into CASSPQVGRYNSPLHF.

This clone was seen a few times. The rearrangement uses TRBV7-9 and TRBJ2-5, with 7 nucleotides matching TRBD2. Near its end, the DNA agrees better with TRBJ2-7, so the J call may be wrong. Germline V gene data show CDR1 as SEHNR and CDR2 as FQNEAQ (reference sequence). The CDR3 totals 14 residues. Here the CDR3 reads CASSLVGGGYEQYF. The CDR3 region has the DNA TGTGCCAGCAGCCTCGTGGGGGGGGGATACGAGCAGTACTTC.

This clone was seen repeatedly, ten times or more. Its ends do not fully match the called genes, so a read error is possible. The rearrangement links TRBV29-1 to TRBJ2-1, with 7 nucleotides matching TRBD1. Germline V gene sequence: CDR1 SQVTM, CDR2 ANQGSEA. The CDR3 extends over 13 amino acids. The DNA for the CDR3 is TGCAGCGTAGAAGGACAGGTTCACAATGAGCAGTTCTTC. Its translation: CSVEGQVHNEQFF.

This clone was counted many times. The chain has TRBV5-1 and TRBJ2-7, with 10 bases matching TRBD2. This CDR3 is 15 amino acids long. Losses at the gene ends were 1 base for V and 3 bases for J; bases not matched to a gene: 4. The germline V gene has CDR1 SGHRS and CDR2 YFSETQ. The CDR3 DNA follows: TGCGCCAGCAGCTTGACTAGCGGGGCCTACTACGAGCAGTACTTC. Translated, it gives CASSLTSGAYYEQYF.

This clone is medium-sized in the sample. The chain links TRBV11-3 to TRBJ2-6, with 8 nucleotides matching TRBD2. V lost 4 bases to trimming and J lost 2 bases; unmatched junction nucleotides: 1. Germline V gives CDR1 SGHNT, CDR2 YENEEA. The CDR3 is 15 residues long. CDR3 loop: CASSSGGTGANVLTF. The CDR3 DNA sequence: TGTGCCAGCAGCTCGGGAGGGACTGGGGCCAACGTCCTGACTTTC.

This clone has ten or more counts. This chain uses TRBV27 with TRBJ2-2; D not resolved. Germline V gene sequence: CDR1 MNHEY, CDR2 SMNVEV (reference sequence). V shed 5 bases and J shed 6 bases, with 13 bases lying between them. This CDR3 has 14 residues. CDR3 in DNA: TGTGCCAGCAGTCCCACCCAGTATTCCGGGGAGCTGTTTTTT. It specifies CASSPTQYSGELFF.

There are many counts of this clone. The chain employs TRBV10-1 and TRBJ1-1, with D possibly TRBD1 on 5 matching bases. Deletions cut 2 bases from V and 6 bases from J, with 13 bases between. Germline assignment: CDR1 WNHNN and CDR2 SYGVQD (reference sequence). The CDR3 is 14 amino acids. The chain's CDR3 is CASSEGGTEAEAFF. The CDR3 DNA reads TGCGCCAGCAGTGAGGGAGGGACTGAGGCTGAAGCTTTCTTT.

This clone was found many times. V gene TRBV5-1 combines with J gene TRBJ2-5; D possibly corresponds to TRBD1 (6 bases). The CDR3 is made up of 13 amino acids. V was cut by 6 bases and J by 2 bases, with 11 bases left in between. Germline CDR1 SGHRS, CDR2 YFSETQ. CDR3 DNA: TGCGCCAGCACGCTACAGGGACAAGAGACCCAGTACTTC. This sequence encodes CASTLQGQETQYF.